This TCR beta chain derives from a study of regulatory T cells in long-lasting Graves disease. Time point denoted: persistent/refractory GD, antithyroid drugs over 5 years with positive TRAb. The TCR library was made from RNA that had been extracted from PBMCs in TRIzol. Relying on iRepertoire HTBI primers and Arm-PCR of CDR3 regions, the team built TCR beta libraries. TCRdb independently ran MiXCR on the multiplex PCR reads; one entry per CDR3 protein. The table lists 300,000 to 350,000 distinct CDR3 sequences, roughly 21% of them singletons. This clonotype was picked up a small number of times. V gave up 5 bases and J gave up 6 bases, with 10 bases separating them. The CDR3 loop spans 12 amino acids. The V gene's germline CDR1 is SEHNR and CDR2 FQNEAQ (reference sequence).

The specimen was peripheral blood mononuclear cells (PBMCs), collected when the disease was refractory, from a patient treated with antithyroid drugs. J is TRBJ1-1 and V is TRBV7-9; a weak D match, TRBD1 (5 bases). This TCR was recovered from a female donor with Graves disease. CDR3 protein: CASSQGVAEAFF. CDR3 DNA sequence: TGTGCCAGCAGCCAGGGTGTGGCTGAAGCTTTCTTT.